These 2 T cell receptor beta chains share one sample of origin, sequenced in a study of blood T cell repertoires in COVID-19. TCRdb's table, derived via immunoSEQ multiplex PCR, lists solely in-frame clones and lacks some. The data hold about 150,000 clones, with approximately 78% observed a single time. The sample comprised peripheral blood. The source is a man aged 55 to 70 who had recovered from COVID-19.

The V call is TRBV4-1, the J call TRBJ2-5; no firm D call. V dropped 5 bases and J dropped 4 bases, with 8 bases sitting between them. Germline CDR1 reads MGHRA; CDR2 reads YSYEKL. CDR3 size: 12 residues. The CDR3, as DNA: TGCGCCAGCAGCAGCGTAAGAGAGACCCAGTACTTC. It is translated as CASSSVRETQYF.

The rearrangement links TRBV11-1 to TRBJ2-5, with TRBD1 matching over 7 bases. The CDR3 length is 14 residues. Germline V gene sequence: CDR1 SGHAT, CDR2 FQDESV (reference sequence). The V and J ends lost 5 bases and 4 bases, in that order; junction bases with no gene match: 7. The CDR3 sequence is CASSLGTARETQYF. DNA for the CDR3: TGTGCCAGCAGCCTAGGGACAGCTCGAGAGACCCAGTACTTC. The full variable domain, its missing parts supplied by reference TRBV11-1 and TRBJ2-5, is EAEVAQSPRYKITEKSQAVAFWCDPISGHATLYWYRQILGQGPELLVQFQDESVVDDSQLPKDRFSAERLKGVDSTLKIQPAELGDSAMYLCASSLGTARETQYFGPGTRLLVL.